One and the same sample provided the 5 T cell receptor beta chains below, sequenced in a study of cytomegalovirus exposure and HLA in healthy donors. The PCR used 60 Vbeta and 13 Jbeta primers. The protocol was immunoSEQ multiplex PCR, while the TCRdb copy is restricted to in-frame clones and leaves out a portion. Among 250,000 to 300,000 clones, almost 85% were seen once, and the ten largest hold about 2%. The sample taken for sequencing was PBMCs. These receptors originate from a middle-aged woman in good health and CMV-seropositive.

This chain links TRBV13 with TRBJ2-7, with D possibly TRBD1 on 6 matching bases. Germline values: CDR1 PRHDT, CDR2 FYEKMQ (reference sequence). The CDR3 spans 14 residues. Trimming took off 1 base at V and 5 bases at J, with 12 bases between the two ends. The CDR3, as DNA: TGTGCCAGCAGCTTAGTGGGGGCAACCCACGAGCAGTACTTC. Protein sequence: CASSLVGATHEQYF.

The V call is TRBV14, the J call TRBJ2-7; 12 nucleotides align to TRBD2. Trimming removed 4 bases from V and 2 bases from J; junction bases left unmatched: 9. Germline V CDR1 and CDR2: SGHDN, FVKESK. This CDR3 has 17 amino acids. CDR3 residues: CASSLRTSGNHPYEQYF. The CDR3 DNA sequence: TGTGCCAGCAGCCTCCGGACTAGCGGGAATCATCCCTACGAGCAGTACTTC.

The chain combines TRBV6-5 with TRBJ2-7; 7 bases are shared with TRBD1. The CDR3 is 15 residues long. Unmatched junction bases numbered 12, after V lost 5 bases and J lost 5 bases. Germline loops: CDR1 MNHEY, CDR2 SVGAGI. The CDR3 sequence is CASSRLRQGENEQYF. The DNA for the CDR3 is TGTGCCAGCAGTAGACTCCGACAGGGAGAAAACGAGCAGTACTTC.

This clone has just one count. Written as DNA, the CDR3 is TGTGCCACCAGCAGAGACCCCTCCCCGGGACTCTCGAACACTGAAGCTTTCTTT. This codes for CATSRDPSPGLSNTEAFF. The rearrangement links TRBV15 to TRBJ1-1; a weak D match, TRBD1 (5 bases). The germline V gene encodes CDR1 LNHNV and CDR2 YYDKDF (reference sequence). The CDR3 is 18 residues long. V gave up 0 bases and J gave up 1 base, with 18 bases separating them.

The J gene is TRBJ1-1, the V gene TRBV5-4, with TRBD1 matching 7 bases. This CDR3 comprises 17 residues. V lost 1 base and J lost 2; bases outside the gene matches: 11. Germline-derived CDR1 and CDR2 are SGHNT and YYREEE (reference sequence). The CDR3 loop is CASSLSLDRKPNTEAFF. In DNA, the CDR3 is TGTGCCAGCAGCTTGTCTCTGGACAGGAAACCAAACACTGAAGCTTTCTTT.